Described below is a single TCR beta chain sequence and its context. The sample is drawn from a study of PD-L1 blockade in urothelial cancer. At the level of the study: About nine tenths of the roughly 29 patients were men with bladder-origin urothelial cancer. Analyses used blood from 3 weeks (second dose) and 6 weeks after treatment start. A median blood sample held roughly 150,000 T cells and tens of thousands of unique TCRs.

The V and J ends lost 2 bases and 6 bases, in that order; junction bases with no gene match: 9. The CDR3 has 15 amino acids. Germline V gives CDR1 MNHEY, CDR2 SVGAGI. Each patient contributed between 1 and 8 total time points of blood mononuclear cells, pretreatment and during treatment. Assay used: immunoSEQ multiplex PCR; TCRdb lists only in-frame clones, some missing. The data contain 38,000 or so clones, around four fifths of them singletons. The source is a man in his fifties or sixties with urothelial cancer. The chain has TRBV6-5 and TRBJ2-7, with 8 bases lining up with TRBD1. Sequenced material: PBMCs, taken around atezolizumab (anti-PD-L1) treatment. Here the CDR3 reads CASSYDPGQATEQYF. Written as DNA, the CDR3 is TGTGCCAGCAGTTACGACCCGGGACAGGCGACCGAGCAGTACTTC.